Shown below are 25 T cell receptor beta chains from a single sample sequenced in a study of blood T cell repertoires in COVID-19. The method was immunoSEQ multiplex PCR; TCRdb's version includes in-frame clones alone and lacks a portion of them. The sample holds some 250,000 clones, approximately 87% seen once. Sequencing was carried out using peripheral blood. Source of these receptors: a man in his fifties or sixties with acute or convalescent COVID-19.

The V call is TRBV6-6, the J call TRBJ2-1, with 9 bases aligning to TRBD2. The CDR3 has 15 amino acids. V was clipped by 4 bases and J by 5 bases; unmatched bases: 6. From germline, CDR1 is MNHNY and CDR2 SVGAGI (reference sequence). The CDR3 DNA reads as TGTGCCAGCAGTTCGAAAGTAGCGGGAGACAATGAGCAGTTCTTC. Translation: CASSSKVAGDNEQFF.

CDR3 nucleotides: TGCAGCGCCGGAGTGGGGAGGTCTGGGGCCAACGTCCTGACTTTC. Its translation is CSAGVGRSGANVLTF. The rearrangement joins TRBV29-1 to TRBJ2-6, with a tentative D call TRBD2 (6 bases). Trimming stripped 7 bases from V and 1 base from J, with 14 bases between. The CDR3 length is 15 residues. The germline V gene encodes CDR1 SQVTM and CDR2 ANQGSEA. The whole variable domain, filled in from reference TRBV29-1 and TRBJ2-6, reads SAVISQKPSRDICQRGTSLTIQCQVDSQVTMMFWYRQQPGQSLTLIATANQGSEATYESGFVIDKFPISRPNLTFSTLTVSNMSPEDSSIYLCSAGVGRSGANVLTFGAGSRLTVL.

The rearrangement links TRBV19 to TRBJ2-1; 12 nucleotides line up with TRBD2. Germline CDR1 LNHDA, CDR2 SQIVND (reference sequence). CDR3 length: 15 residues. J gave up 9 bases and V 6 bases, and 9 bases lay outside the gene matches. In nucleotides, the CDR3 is TGTGCCAGTAGCATACTAGCGGGAGGACTGGGTGAGCAGTTCTTC. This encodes CASSILAGGLGEQFF.

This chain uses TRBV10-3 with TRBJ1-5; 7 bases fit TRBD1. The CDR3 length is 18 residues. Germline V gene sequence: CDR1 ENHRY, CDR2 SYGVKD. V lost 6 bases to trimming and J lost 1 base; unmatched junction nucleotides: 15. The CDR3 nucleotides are TGTGCCATCAGGAAGGGAGGTGAGGGGGCTGGGAGCAATCAGCCCCAGCATTTT. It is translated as CAIRKGGEGAGSNQPQHF.

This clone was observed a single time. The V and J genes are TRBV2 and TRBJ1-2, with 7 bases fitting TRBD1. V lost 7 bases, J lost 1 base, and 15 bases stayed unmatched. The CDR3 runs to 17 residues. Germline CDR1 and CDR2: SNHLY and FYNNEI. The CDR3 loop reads CASTTGAASSFNYGYTF. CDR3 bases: TGTGCCAGCACAACAGGGGCAGCTAGTTCTTTTAACTATGGCTACACCTTC.

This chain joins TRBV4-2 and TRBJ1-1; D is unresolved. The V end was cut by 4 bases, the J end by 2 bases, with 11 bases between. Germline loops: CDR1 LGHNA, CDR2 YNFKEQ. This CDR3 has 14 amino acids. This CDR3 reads CASSPEQLNTEAFF. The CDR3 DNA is TGTGCCAGCAGCCCCGAGCAACTAAACACTGAAGCTTTCTTT.

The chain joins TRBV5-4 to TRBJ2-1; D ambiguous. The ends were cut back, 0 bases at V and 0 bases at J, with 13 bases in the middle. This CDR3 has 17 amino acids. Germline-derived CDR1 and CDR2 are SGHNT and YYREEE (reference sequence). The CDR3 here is CASSLGGGSYSYNEQFF. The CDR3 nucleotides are TGTGCCAGCAGCTTGGGAGGTGGATCGTACTCCTACAATGAGCAGTTCTTC.

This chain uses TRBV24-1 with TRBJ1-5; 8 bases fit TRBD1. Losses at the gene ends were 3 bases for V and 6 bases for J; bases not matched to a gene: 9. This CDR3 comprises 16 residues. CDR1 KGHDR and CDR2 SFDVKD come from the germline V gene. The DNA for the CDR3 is TGTGCCACCAGTGATCCCAAACAGGGGGGCGGTCAGCCCCAGCATTTT. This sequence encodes CATSDPKQGGGQPQHF.

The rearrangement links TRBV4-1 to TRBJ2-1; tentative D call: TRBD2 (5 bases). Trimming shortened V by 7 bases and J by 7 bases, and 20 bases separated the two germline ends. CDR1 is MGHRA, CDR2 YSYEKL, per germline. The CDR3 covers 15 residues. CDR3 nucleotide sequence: TGCGCCAGCATGGAGGACCAGGACCCTTGGAATGAGCAGTTCTTC. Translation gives CASMEDQDPWNEQFF.

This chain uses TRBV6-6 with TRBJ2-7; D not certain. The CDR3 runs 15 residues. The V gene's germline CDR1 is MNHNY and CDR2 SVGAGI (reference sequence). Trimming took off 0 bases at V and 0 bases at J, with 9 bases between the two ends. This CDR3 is CASSYSAGLSYEQYF. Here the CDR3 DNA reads TGTGCCAGCAGTTACTCCGCAGGTCTCTCCTACGAGCAGTACTTC.

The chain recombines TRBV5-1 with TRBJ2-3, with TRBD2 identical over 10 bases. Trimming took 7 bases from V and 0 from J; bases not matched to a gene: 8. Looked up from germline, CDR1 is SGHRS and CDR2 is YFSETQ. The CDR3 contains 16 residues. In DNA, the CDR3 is TGCGCCAGCCGGCAAGGTAGCGGGGGGAGCACAGATACGCAGTATTTT. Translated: CASRQGSGGSTDTQYF. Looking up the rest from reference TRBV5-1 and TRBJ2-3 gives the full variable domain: KAGVTQTPRYLIKTRGQQVTLSCSPISGHRSVSWYQQTPGQGLQFLFEYFSETQRNKGNFPGRFSGRQFSNSRSEMNVSTLELGDSALYLCASRQGSGGSTDTQYFGPGTRLTVL.

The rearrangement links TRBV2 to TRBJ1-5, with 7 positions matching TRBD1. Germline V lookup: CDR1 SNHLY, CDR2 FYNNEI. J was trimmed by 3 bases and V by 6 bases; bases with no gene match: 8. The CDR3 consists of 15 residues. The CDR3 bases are TGTGCCAGCAGAGCCGGGACAGCCGACAATCAGCCCCAGCATTTT. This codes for CASRAGTADNQPQHF.

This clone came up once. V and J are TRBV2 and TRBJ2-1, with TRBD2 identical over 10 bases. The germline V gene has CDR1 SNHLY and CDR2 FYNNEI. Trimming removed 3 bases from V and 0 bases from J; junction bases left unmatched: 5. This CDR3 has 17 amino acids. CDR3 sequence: CASSDITSGISYNEQFF. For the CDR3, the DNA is TGTGCCAGCAGTGACATAACTAGCGGGATCTCCTACAATGAGCAGTTCTTC.

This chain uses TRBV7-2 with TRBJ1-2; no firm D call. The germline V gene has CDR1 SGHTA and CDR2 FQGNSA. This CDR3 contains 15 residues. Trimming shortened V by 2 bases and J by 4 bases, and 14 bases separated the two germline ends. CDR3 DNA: TGTGCCAGCAGCTTAAGGGAAGGGAGCGGCTATGGCTACACCTTC. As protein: CASSLREGSGYGYTF.

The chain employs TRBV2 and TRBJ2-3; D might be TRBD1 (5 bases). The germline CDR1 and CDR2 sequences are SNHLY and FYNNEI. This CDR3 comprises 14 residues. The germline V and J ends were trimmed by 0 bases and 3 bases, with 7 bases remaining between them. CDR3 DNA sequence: TGTGCCAGCAGTGAAGCGCAGGGAACAGATACGCAGTATTTT. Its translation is CASSEAQGTDTQYF.

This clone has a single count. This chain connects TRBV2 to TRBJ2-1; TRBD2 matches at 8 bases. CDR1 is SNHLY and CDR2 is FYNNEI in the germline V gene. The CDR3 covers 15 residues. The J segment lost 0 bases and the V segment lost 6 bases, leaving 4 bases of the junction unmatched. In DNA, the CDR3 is TGTGCCAGCAGGGAGCGGGAGCCCTCCTACAATGAGCAGTTCTTC. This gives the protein CASREREPSYNEQFF.

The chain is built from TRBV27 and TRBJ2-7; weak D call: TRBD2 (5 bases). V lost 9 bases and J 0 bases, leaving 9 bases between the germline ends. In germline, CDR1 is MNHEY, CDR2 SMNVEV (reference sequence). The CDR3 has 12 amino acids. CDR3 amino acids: CASWRYSYEQYF. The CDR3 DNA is TGTGCCAGTTGGAGGTACTCCTACGAGCAGTACTTC.

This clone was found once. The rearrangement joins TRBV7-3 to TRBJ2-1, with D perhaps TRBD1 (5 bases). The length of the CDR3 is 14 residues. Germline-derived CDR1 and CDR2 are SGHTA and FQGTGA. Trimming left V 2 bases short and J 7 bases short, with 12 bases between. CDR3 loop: CASSLQPKGNEQFF. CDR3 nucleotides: TGTGCCAGCAGCTTACAGCCAAAGGGGAATGAGCAGTTCTTC. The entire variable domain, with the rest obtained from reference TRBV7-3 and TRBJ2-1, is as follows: GAGVSQTPSNKVTEKGKYVELRCDPISGHTALYWYRQSLGQGPEFLIYFQGTGAADDSGLPNDRFFAVRPEGSVSTLKIQRTERGDSAVYLCASSLQPKGNEQFFGPGTRLTVL.

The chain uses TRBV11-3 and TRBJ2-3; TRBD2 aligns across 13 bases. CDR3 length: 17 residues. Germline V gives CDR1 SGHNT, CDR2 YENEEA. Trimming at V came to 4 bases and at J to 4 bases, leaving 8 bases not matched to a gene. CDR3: CASSSGTSGARSDTQYF. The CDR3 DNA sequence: TGTGCCAGCAGCTCCGGGACTAGCGGGGCTCGGTCAGATACGCAGTATTTT.

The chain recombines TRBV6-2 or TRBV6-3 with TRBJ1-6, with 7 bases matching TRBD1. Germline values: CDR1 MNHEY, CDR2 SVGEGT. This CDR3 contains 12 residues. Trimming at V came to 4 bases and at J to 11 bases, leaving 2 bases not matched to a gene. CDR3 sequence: CASSFRGAPLHF. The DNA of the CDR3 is TGTGCCAGCAGTTTCAGGGGGGCACCCCTCCACTTT.

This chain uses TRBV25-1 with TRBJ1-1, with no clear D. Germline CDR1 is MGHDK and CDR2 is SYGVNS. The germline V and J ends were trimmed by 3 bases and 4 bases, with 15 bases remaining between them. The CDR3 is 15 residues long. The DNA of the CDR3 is TGTGCCAGCAGTGATGCGGGAAGAGTCAGCACTGAAGCTTTCTTT. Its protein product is CASSDAGRVSTEAFF.

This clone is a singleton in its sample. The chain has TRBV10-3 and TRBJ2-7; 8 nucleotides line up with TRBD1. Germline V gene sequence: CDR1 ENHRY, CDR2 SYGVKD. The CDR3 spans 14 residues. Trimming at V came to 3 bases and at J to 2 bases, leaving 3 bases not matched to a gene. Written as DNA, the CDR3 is TGTGCCATCAGTGATCCGGACAGGGCCTACGAGCAGTACTTC. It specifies CAISDPDRAYEQYF.

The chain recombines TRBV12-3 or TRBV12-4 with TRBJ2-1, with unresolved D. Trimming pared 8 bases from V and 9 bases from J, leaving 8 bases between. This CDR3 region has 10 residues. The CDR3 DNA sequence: TGTGCCAGCCGCCGCGCTGAGCAGTTCTTC. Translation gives CASRRAEQFF.

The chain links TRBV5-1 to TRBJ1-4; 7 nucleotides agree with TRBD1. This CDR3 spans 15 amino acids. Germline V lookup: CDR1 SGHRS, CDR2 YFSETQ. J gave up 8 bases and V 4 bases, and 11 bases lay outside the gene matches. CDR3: CASSQDRTTGEKLFF. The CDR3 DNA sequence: TGCGCCAGCAGCCAGGACAGGACAACGGGGGAAAAACTGTTTTTT.

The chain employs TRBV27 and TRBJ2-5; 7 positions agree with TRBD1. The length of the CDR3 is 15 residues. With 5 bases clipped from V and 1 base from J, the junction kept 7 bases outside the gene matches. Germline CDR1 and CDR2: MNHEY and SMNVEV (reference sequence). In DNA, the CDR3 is TGTGCCAGCAGTCCAAGGGGGACAGTCCAAGAGACCCAGTACTTC. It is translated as CASSPRGTVQETQYF.